The 6 T cell receptor beta chains below were found in one sample sequenced in a study of regulatory T cells in long-lasting Graves disease. Specified time point: newly diagnosed GD, antithyroid drugs for less than 3 months. TCR sequences were obtained from RNA taken from PBMCs. TCR beta libraries were built with iRepertoire HTBI primers and Arm-PCR of CDR3 regions. MiXCR was run by TCRdb on the multiplex PCR reads, yielding one entry per CDR3 protein. The sample has 420,000 or so distinct CDR3 sequences; 15% to 20% are singletons. This sample was shared with a second study, whose subject was T cells in Graves' hyperthyroidism and ophthalmopathy.

This sample comprised peripheral blood mononuclear cells (PBMCs), obtained at new diagnosis, from a patient treated with antithyroid drugs. The receptors here all came from a woman aged 18-29 years with Graves disease.

This clonotype has at least ten counts. The chain employs TRBV20-1 and TRBJ2-7, with D hard to call. Trimming cost V 0 bases and J 3 bases, with 12 bases left between them. The CDR3 runs to 14 residues. Germline loops: CDR1 DFQATT, CDR2 SNEGSKA (reference sequence). The DNA of the CDR3 is TGCAGTGCTAGAGATTTAAAGGCGGTCTACGAGCAGTACTTC. Amino acids: CSARDLKAVYEQYF.

This clonotype was observed many times. The chain uses TRBV5-4 and TRBJ2-7; perhaps TRBD1 as D (6 bases). This CDR3 contains 12 residues. V lost 2 bases, J lost 5 bases, and 8 bases lay in between. Germline V gives CDR1 SGHNT, CDR2 YYREEE (reference sequence). The CDR3 DNA reads TGTGCCAGCAGCTTTACAGGGAACGAGCAGTACTTC. Protein product: CASSFTGNEQYF. The full variable domain, its missing parts supplied by reference TRBV5-4 and TRBJ2-7, is ETGVTQSPTHLIKTRGQQVTLRCSSQSGHNTVSWYQQALGQGPQFIFQYYREEENGRGNFPPRFSGLQFPNYSSELNVNALELDDSALYLCASSFTGNEQYFGPGTRLTVT.

This clonotype has a count of ten or more. J is TRBJ1-1 and V is TRBV29-1; D is undetermined. V was pared by 6 bases and J by 0 bases, with 14 bases between. The CDR3 is 14 amino acids. Per the germline V gene, CDR1 is SQVTM and CDR2 is ANQGSEA. This chain's CDR3 is CSVTLVQLNTEAFF. In DNA, the CDR3 is TGCAGCGTGACCCTGGTGCAGTTGAACACTGAAGCTTTCTTT.

There are a few counts of this clonotype. The chain uses TRBV20-1 and TRBJ2-7; 10 bases are shared with TRBD1. This CDR3 spans 14 amino acids. The V and J ends lost 5 bases and 5 bases, in that order; junction bases with no gene match: 9. CDR1 and CDR2 from the germline V gene are DFQATT and SNEGSKA (reference sequence). CDR3 nucleotide sequence: TGCAGTGCTGGCCAGGGACAGGGGAGGAACGAGCAGTACTTC. Translating gives CSAGQGQGRNEQYF.

This clonotype was seen at least ten times. The rearrangement links TRBV28 to TRBJ1-5; 10 bases line up with TRBD1. The CDR3 is made up of 15 amino acids. Germline V gene sequence: CDR1 MDHEN, CDR2 SYDVKM. V shed 6 bases and J 3 bases; nucleotides not matched to a gene: 5. CDR3 sequence (DNA): TGTGCCAGCAGACCGGGACAGGGGTTCAATCAGCCCCAGCATTTT. This encodes CASRPGQGFNQPQHF.

As concerns this clonotype: Since a much larger clone is just one base distant, this may be a read error. As the CDR3 is not closed by the conserved phenylalanine or tryptophan, this likely results from a read error. The V call is TRBV28, the J call TRBJ1-5; 7 nucleotides line up with TRBD1. The J segment lost 6 bases and the V segment lost 5 bases, leaving 10 bases of the junction unmatched. From germline, CDR1 is MDHEN and CDR2 SYDVKM. The CDR3 consists of 15 residues. The CDR3 DNA reads as TGTGCCAGCAGTACCACCGGGACAGTAGGTCAGCCCCAGCATCTT. This encodes CASSTTGTVGQPQHL.